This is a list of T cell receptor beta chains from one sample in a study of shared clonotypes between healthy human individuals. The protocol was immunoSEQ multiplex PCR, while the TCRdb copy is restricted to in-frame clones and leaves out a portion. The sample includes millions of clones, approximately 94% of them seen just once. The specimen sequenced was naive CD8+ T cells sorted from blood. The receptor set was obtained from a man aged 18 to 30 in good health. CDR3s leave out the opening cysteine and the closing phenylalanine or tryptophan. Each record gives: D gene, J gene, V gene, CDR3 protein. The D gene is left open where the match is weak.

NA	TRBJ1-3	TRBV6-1	ASSEPGNTIY
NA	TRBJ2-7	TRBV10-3	AISSGGNFYEQY
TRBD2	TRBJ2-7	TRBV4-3	ASSQGGRAYEGQY
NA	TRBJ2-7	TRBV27	ASSSRGGRSYEQY
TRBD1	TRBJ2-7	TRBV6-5	ASSYSGDRGYEQY
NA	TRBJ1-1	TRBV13	ASSPLGTLNTEAF
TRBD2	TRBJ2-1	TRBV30	AWGLAGGNNEQF
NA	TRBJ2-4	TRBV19	ASSDPGLAKNIQY
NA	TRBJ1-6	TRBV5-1	ASSPDGNSPLH
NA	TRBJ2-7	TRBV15	ATSFGRSYEQY
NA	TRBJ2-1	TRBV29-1	SAAQQGYNEQF
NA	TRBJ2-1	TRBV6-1	ASIQGVNEQF
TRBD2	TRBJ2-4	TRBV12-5	ASGLAINREDKNIQY
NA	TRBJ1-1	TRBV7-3	ASRYKQFWGLYTEAF
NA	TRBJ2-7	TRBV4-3	ASSQDLEGISSYEQY
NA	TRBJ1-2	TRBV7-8	ASSPPGSGYT
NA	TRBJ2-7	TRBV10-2	ASSELWERFYEQY
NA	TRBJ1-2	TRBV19	ASSLTSGEAYGYT
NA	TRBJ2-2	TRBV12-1	ASSPTGIFPGELF
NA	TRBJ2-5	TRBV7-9	ASSPLWGGLETQY